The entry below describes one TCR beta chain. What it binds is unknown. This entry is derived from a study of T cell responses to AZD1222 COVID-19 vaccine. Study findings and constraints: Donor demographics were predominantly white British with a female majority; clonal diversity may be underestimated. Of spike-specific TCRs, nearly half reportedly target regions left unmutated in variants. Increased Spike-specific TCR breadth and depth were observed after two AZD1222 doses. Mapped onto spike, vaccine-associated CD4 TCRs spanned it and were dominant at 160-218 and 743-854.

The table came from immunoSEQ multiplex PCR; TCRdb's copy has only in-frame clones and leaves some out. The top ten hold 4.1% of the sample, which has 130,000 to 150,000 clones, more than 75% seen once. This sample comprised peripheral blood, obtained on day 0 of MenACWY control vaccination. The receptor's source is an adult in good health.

CDR3 residues: CASSQQSGYTF. CDR3 nucleotide sequence: TGTGCCAGCAGCCAACAGTCTGGCTACACCTTC. The chain couples TRBV3-1 (or the pseudogene TRBV3-2) to TRBJ1-2; D gene uncertain. Deletions cut 2 bases from V and 7 bases from J, with 5 bases between. Per germline, CDR1 LGHDT and CDR2 YNNKEL (reference sequence). This CDR3 is 11 amino acids long.